This T cell receptor beta chain was observed in a study of T cell responses to AZD1222 COVID-19 vaccine. This clone appeared a single time. Its matching antigen is unknown. Study observations and caveats: Just five or six AZD1222 recipients were seropositive at baseline. It was only after the peak T cell response that any repertoires were sampled. CD4 TCRs linked to vaccination spanned spike, dominating at 160-218 and 743-854. Unmutated regions of variants are reportedly targeted by nearly half of spike-specific TCRs.

Trimming took 4 bases from V and 4 from J, leaving 19 bases between them. This CDR3 region has 16 residues. In germline, CDR1 is LGHNA, CDR2 YNFKEQ. Sequenced by immunoSEQ multiplex PCR; TCRdb stores in-frame clones only, minus some. The sample has 150,000 to 180,000 clones, 88% seen once. The chain is built from TRBV4-2 and TRBJ1-2; D gene uncertain. The clonotype comes from an adult in good health. The starting material was peripheral blood, obtained on day 0 of AZD1222 vaccination. The CDR3 loop is CASSPPFTGGAYGYTF. For the CDR3, the DNA is TGTGCCAGCAGCCCGCCCTTCACTGGAGGCGCCTATGGCTACACCTTC.